The rows below give T cell receptor beta chains drawn from one sample of a study of PD-1 blockade in classical Hodgkin lymphoma. Sequencing used immunoSEQ multiplex PCR; TCRdb keeps in-frame clones, though not all of them. The data hold about 12,000 clones, with around 80% observed a single time. This specimen consisted of CD4+ T cells from blood, obtained at baseline. The receptor set was obtained from a human donor with classical Hodgkin lymphoma. Both conserved end residues are part of each CDR3. D genes are given only for firm matches. A clone size is listed for some rows: how often the clone was seen (once, few, many), or a class if it is expanded.

v_call,clone_size,j_call,d_call,cdr3_aa,cdr3_nt
TRBV7-9,once,TRBJ1-1,NA,CASSALRGMNTEAFF,TGTGCCAGCAGCGCGCTGAGGGGGATGAACACTGAAGCTTTCTTT
TRBV7-9,NA,TRBJ2-6,NA,CASSSAPPSSSGANVLTF,TGTGCCAGCAGCTCGGCTCCCCCCAGTTCCTCTGGGGCCAACGTCCTGACTTTC
TRBV28,NA,TRBJ2-1,TRBD1,CASSGQVSDEQFF,TGTGCCAGCAGTGGACAGGTGAGCGATGAGCAGTTCTTC
TRBV19,few,TRBJ1-5,NA,CASSHAGGDPQHF,TGTGCCAGTAGTCACGCAGGAGGGGATCCCCAGCATTTT
TRBV18,few,TRBJ2-5,NA,CASSSTGWQETQYF,TGTGCCAGCTCGTCGACAGGATGGCAAGAGACCCAGTACTTC
TRBV6-1,NA,TRBJ1-1,NA,CASKRGLLNTEAFF,TGTGCCAGCAAGAGGGGACTGCTGAACACTGAAGCTTTCTTT
TRBV28,NA,TRBJ1-5,NA,CASSLFRAGNQPQHF,TGTGCCAGCAGTTTATTCAGGGCAGGCAATCAGCCCCAGCATTTT
TRBV7-9,once,TRBJ2-1,NA,CASSYPNGGQFF,TGTGCCAGCAGCTACCCGAACGGGGGGCAATTCTTC
TRBV27,NA,TRBJ2-1,NA,CASSPLRGSGRAVYEQFF,TGTGCCAGCAGTCCCCTCCGGGGTAGCGGACGGGCGGTCTATGAGCAGTTCTTC
TRBV6-4,once,TRBJ2-1,TRBD2,CASSSGGQNEQFF,TGTGCCAGCAGCTCGGGGGGGCAGAATGAGCAGTTCTTC
TRBV5-1,few,TRBJ2-5,TRBD2,CASKGTSGGQETQYF,TGCGCCAGCAAAGGGACTAGCGGGGGGCAAGAGACCCAGTACTTC
TRBV29-1,NA,TRBJ1-4,NA,CSVEDQGGTNEKLFF,TGCAGCGTTGAAGATCAAGGGGGAACTAATGAAAAACTGTTTTTT
TRBV4-1,few,TRBJ1-2,NA,CASSQDTGFDYGYTF,TGCGCCAGCAGCCAAGACACGGGTTTCGACTATGGCTACACCTTC
TRBV4-3,once,TRBJ2-6,TRBD1,CASSQGRTGNTAGANVLTF,TGCGCCAGCAGCCAAGGCCGGACAGGGAACACCGCTGGGGCCAACGTCCTGACTTTC
TRBV19,NA,TRBJ1-6,TRBD1,CASTRRDRDNSPLHF,TGTGCCAGTACCCGCCGGGACAGGGATAATTCACCCCTCCACTTT
TRBV7-3,NA,TRBJ2-2,NA,CASSLMDSTGELFF,TGTGCCAGCAGCTTAATGGACTCCACCGGGGAGCTGTTTTTT
TRBV6-1,NA,TRBJ1-2,NA,CASSEGWVASTTYGYTF,TGTGCCAGCAGTGAAGGATGGGTAGCTTCTACCACATATGGCTACACCTTC
TRBV5-6,NA,TRBJ2-7,NA,CASSLDRVSSYEQYF,TGTGCCAGCAGCTTGGACAGGGTGAGCTCCTACGAGCAGTACTTC
TRBV20-1,NA,TRBJ2-1,NA,CSALPTPQQFF,TGCAGTGCCCTTCCGACTCCCCAGCAGTTCTTC